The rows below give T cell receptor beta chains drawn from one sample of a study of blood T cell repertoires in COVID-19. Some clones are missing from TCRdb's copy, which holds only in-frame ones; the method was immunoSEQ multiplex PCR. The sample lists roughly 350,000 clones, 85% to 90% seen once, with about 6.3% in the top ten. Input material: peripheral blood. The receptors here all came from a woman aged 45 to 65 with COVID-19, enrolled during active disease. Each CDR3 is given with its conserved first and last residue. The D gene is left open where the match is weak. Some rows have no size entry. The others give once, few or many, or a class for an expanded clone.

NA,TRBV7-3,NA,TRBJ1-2,TGTGCCAGCAGCTTAAATAGCAGGGGCGCGGGCTATGGCTACACCTTC,CASSLNSRGAGYGYTF
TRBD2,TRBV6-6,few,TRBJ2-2,TGTGCCAGCACTAGCGGAACGAACACCGGGGAGCTGTTTTTT,CASTSGTNTGELFF
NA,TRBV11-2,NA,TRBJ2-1,TGTGCCAGCAGCTTAGCAGTGGGAGGGAGGGGGTTTTGGTACAATGAGCAGTTCTTC,CASSLAVGGRGFWYNEQFF
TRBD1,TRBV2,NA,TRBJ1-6,TGTGCCAGCAGCTGGGGGACAGGCTCCTCACCCCTCCACTTT,CASSWGTGSSPLHF
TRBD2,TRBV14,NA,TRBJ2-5,TGTGCCAGCAGCGGAGGGGACTATCACGGGGAGACCCAGTACTTC,CASSGGDYHGETQYF
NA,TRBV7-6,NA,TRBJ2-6,TGTGCCAGCAGCTCAGGATTATCTGGGGCCAACGTCCTGACTTTC,CASSSGLSGANVLTF
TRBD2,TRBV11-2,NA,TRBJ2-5,TGTGCCGTGGAGGGAGGGGAGGGTGTGGAGACCCAGTACTTC,CAVEGGEGVETQYF
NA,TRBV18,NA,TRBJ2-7,TGTGCCAGCTCACCGGGTGGGGGGACCCCCTACGAGCAGTACTTC,CASSPGGGTPYEQYF
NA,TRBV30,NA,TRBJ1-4,TGTGCCTGGAGCGGGGGAGAGGGGCGGGAAAAACTGTTTTTT,CAWSGGEGREKLFF
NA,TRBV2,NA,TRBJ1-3,TGTGCCAGCAGTGAGGGGGGGCTCTACTCTGGAAACACCATATATTTT,CASSEGGLYSGNTIYF
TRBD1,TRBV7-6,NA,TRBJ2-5,TGTGCCAGCAGACCTAGACAGGGCGGGGAGACCCAGTACTTC,CASRPRQGGETQYF
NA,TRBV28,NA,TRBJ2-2,TGTGCCAGCACTTGGCGGATGAACACCGGGGAGCTGTTTTTT,CASTWRMNTGELFF
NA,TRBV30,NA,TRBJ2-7,TGTGCCTGGAGTGTACGCGGGGCCTACGAGCAGTACTTC,CAWSVRGAYEQYF
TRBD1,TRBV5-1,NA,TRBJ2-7,TGCGCCAGCAGCTTGGGACAGGGGGCTGGGGATAGCGGGGAGATCTACGAGCAGTACTTC,CASSLGQGAGDSGEIYEQYF
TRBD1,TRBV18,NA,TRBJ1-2,TGTGCCAGCTCATCGAATGCGGGACAGGCCTCAGGGGGCTACACCTTC,CASSSNAGQASGGYTF
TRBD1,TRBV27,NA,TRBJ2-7,TGTGCCAGCAGTTTAGGGACAGGGGCCTACGAGCAGTACTTC,CASSLGTGAYEQYF
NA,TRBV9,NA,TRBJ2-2,TGTGCCAGCAGCGTAGTGGCAGGGAAGGGCGGGGAGCTGTTTTTT,CASSVVAGKGGELFF
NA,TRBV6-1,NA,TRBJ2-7,TGTGCCAGCAGTGAATTCAACAGGGTATCCTACGAGCAGTACTTC,CASSEFNRVSYEQYF
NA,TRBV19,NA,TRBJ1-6,TGTGCCAGTAGTATACGGGGGGCGAATAATTCACCCCTCCACTTT,CASSIRGANNSPLHF
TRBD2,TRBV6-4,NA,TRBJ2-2,TGTGCCAGCAGTGAGCGTCTAGCGGGAGGCACGAACACCGGGGAGCTGTTTTTT,CASSERLAGGTNTGELFF
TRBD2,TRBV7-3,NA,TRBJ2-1,TGTGCCAGCAGCTTAACTTCCCTAGCGGGGCAGTTCTTC,CASSLTSLAGQFF
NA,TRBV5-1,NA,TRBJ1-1,TGCGCCAGCAGCTCGGCACAGGACACTGAAGCTTTCTTT,CASSSAQDTEAFF
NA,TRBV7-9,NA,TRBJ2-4,TGTGCCAGCAGCACCACAGTCTCAAAAAACATTCAGTACTTC,CASSTTVSKNIQYF
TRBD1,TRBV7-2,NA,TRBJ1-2,TGTGCCAGCAGCAAATCGGGACAGGGAAACTATGGCTACACCTTC,CASSKSGQGNYGYTF
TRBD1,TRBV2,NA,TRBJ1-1,TGTGCCAGCAAGAGGGACAGTAACACTGAAGCTTTCTTT,CASKRDSNTEAFF
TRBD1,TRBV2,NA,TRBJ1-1,TGTGCCAGCAGAGACAGGGGTAACACTGAAGCTTTCTTT,CASRDRGNTEAFF
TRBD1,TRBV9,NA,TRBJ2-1,TGTGCCAGCAGCGAACAGGGGGTACGTGGGAATGAGCAGTTCTTC,CASSEQGVRGNEQFF
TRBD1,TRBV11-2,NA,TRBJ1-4,TGTGCCAGCAGCTTAGACGCAGGGGGAAAACTGTTTTTT,CASSLDAGGKLFF